Following are 29 T cell receptor beta chains from one sample sequenced in a study of OX40 agonist ivuxolimab in advanced cancers. Profiled with immunoSEQ multiplex PCR; TCRdb holds only in-frame clones, not every one. The sample has some 44,000 clones; 75% to 90% are singletons. Specimen: CD4+ or CD8+ T cells sorted from blood, collected in a trial of the OX40 agonist ivuxolimab. Receptors were obtained from an adult with an advanced solid tumor such as melanoma, head and neck, liver or kidney cancer.

The chain has TRBV19 and TRBJ2-1; TRBD2 agrees at 10 bases. There are 15 residues in the CDR3. CDR1 LNHDA and CDR2 SQIVND come from the germline V gene (reference sequence). V lost 3 bases, J lost 3 bases, and 2 bases stayed unmatched. DNA for the CDR3: TGTGCCAGTAGTATCGCTAGCGGGGGCTACAATGAGCAGTTCTTC. The encoded protein is CASSIASGGYNEQFF.

The chain links TRBV30 to TRBJ1-3; D is unresolved. The CDR3 is 13 residues long. V lost 4 bases to trimming and J lost 3 bases, with 10 bases between them. The germline V gene has CDR1 GTSNPN and CDR2 SVGIG (reference sequence). The CDR3 spells CAWKLGGGNTIYF. The CDR3 DNA sequence: TGTGCCTGGAAGCTGGGAGGTGGAAACACCATATATTTT. Using reference TRBV30 and TRBJ1-3 for the parts outside the CDR3, the full variable domain is SQTIHQWPATLVQPVGSPLSLECTVEGTSNPNLYWYRQAAGRGLQLLFYSVGIGQISSEVPQNLSASRPQDRQFILSSKKLLLSDSGFYLCAWKLGGGNTIYFGEGSWLTVV.

In DNA, the CDR3 is TGCGCCAGCAGCTTGTTGGGGGAGCAGTACAATGAGCAGTTCTTC. Translated: CASSLLGEQYNEQFF. This sequence joins TRBV5-1 and TRBJ2-1; D may correspond to TRBD1 or TRBD2 (5 bases each). V lost 1 base and J 4 bases, leaving 12 bases between the germline ends. Germline V gene lookup returns CDR1 SGHRS and CDR2 YFSETQ. The CDR3 runs 15 residues. The full variable domain, in which reference TRBV5-1 and TRBJ2-1 provide the parts outside the CDR3, is KAGVTQTPRYLIKTRGQQVTLSCSPISGHRSVSWYQQTPGQGLQFLFEYFSETQRNKGNFPGRFSGRQFSNSRSEMNVSTLELGDSALYLCASSLLGEQYNEQFFGPGTRLTVL.

This clone showed up just once. The chain recombines TRBV11-2 with TRBJ2-5, with 9 positions matching TRBD1. With V trimmed by 8 bases and J by 4 bases, 8 bases remained unmatched. The CDR3 is 14 residues long. Germline values: CDR1 SGHAT, CDR2 FQNNGV. CDR3 amino acids: CASREQGARETQYF. In DNA, the CDR3 is TGTGCCAGCCGCGAACAGGGGGCGCGAGAGACCCAGTACTTC.

The genes are TRBV18 and TRBJ2-1, with TRBD1 identical over 7 bases. The germline V gene has CDR1 KGHSH and CDR2 LQKENI. The CDR3 extends over 18 amino acids. V shed 3 bases and J 1 base; nucleotides not matched to a gene: 12. The CDR3 region is CASSPWEGGEGSYNEQFF. The CDR3 DNA reads as TGTGCCAGCTCACCTTGGGAAGGGGGCGAGGGTTCCTACAATGAGCAGTTCTTC.

The rearrangement uses TRBV4-3 and TRBJ1-2, with D unresolved. Germline assignment: CDR1 LGHNA and CDR2 YSLEER. This CDR3 is 14 amino acids long. V shed 1 base and J shed 2 bases, with 8 bases lying between them. CDR3 nucleotide sequence: TGCGCCAGCAGCCAAGGCCTAGTCAACTATGGCTACACCTTC. It encodes CASSQGLVNYGYTF.

V usage is TRBV19 and J usage is TRBJ1-6; 7 bases agree with TRBD1. CDR1 is LNHDA and CDR2 is SQIVND in the germline V gene (reference sequence). The V and J ends lost 5 bases and 5 bases, in that order; junction bases with no gene match: 6. The CDR3 is 15 amino acids. CDR3 sequence: CASSFPDRNNSPLHF. The CDR3 DNA sequence: TGTGCCAGTAGTTTCCCGGACAGGAATAATTCACCCCTCCACTTT. Full variable domain (remainder filled in from reference TRBV19 and TRBJ1-6): DGGITQSPKYLFRKEGQNVTLSCEQNLNHDAMYWYRQDPGQGLRLIYYSQIVNDFQKGDIAEGYSVSREKKESFPLTVTSAQKNPTAFYLCASSFPDRNNSPLHFGNGTRLTVT.

The rearrangement links TRBV10-3 to TRBJ2-7, with unresolved D. The CDR3 has 14 residues. Germline loops: CDR1 ENHRY, CDR2 SYGVKD. Trimming pared 0 bases from V and 4 bases from J, leaving 10 bases between. CDR3 protein: CAISESEKGYEQYF. The CDR3 DNA is TGTGCCATCAGTGAGTCGGAGAAGGGTTACGAGCAGTACTTC.

The V call is TRBV18, the J call TRBJ1-1, with 7 bases identical to TRBD1. The CDR3 contains 14 residues. Germline V gene data show CDR1 as KGHSH and CDR2 as LQKENI. Trimming took 5 bases from V and 6 from J; bases not matched to a gene: 9. The CDR3 here is CASSDPGQTPEAFF. The CDR3 DNA follows: TGTGCCAGCTCAGATCCGGGACAGACCCCTGAAGCTTTCTTT.

This chain uses TRBV23-1 with TRBJ1-1; D gene uncertain. TRBV23-1 is labeled an ORF, and its function is uncertain. The CDR3 is 15 amino acids. Trimming took off 4 bases at V and 3 bases at J, with 15 bases between the two ends. CDR3 coding DNA: TGCGCCAGCAGTCCCCCCCGACCCGGGGACACTGAAGCTTTCTTT. Translated: CASSPPRPGDTEAFF.

This clone has just one count. This chain joins TRBV13 and TRBJ1-2, with D possibly being TRBD1 (5 bases). CDR1 and CDR2 from the germline V gene are PRHDT and FYEKMQ (reference sequence). The CDR3 has 15 amino acids. V lost 0 bases, J lost 5 bases, and 13 bases lay in between. CDR3 DNA: TGTGCCAGCAGCTTAGGCCACGGGGCACGATATGGCTACACCTTC. This gives the protein CASSLGHGARYGYTF. Full variable domain (missing parts from reference TRBV13 and TRBJ1-2): AAGVIQSPRHLIKEKRETATLKCYPIPRHDTVYWYQQGPGQDPQFLISFYEKMQSDKGSIPDRFSAQQFSDYHSELNMSSLELGDSALYFCASSLGHGARYGYTFGSGTRLTVV.

The chain recombines TRBV13 with TRBJ2-7; TRBD2 agrees at 7 bases. Germline V gene data show CDR1 as PRHDT and CDR2 as FYEKMQ (reference sequence). The CDR3 runs to 14 residues. V lost 8 bases and J lost 5; bases outside the gene matches: 12. For the CDR3, the DNA is TGTGCCAGCTTCCAAGGTAGGGAGGGCCACGAGCAGTACTTC. Residues: CASFQGREGHEQYF.

The rearrangement links TRBV27 to TRBJ1-1, with D possibly matching TRBD1 (5 bases). The germline CDR1 and CDR2 sequences are MNHEY and SMNVEV (reference sequence). The germline V and J ends were trimmed by 5 bases and 5 bases, with 18 bases remaining between them. The CDR3 consists of 15 residues. CDR3: CASSHDQQVKTEAFF. CDR3 DNA: TGTGCCAGCAGTCACGACCAACAGGTAAAAACTGAAGCTTTCTTT.

The chain uses TRBV18 and TRBJ2-1, with a possible D match to TRBD2 (7 bases). Germline assignment: CDR1 KGHSH and CDR2 LQKENI. Trimming pared 3 bases from V and 4 bases from J, leaving 13 bases between. The CDR3 is 15 residues long. CDR3 sequence (DNA): TGTGCCAGCTCACCCAAGAGGGGGGGATACAATGAGCAGTTCTTC. Amino acid sequence: CASSPKRGGYNEQFF.

This clone was counted a single time. The chain uses TRBV21-1 and TRBJ2-4; the table's D call of TRBD2 was not tested on the DNA. TRBV21-1 corresponds to a pseudogene. CDR3 length: 18 residues. CDR3 in DNA: TGTGCCAGCAGCAAAGCGTTCCGGGAGAGGGTAGCCAAAAACATTCAGTACTTC. Encoded protein: CASSKAFRERVAKNIQYF.

This clone appeared once. The chain joins TRBV18 to TRBJ1-4; TRBD1 agrees at 8 bases. V gave up 4 bases and J gave up 4 bases; unmatched junction bases: 11. There are 17 residues in the CDR3. Per germline, CDR1 KGHSH and CDR2 LQKENI. The CDR3 sequence: CASSRLQGASINEKLFF. The CDR3 coding sequence is TGTGCCAGCTCACGCCTCCAGGGGGCCTCTATTAATGAAAAACTGTTTTTT.

The rearrangement joins TRBV29-1 to TRBJ1-1, with 8 bases lining up with TRBD1. The CDR3 has 11 amino acids. CDR1 and CDR2 (germline): SQVTM, ANQGSEA. Trimming cost V 7 bases and J 7 bases; bases outside gene matches: 5. The CDR3 spells CSGDRGGEAFF. The CDR3 DNA sequence: TGCAGCGGTGACAGGGGCGGTGAAGCTTTCTTT.

The chain combines TRBV6-1 with TRBJ1-2, with a possible D match to TRBD1 (6 bases). The CDR3 runs to 13 residues. Germline V lookup: CDR1 MNHNS, CDR2 SASEGT. V lost 7 bases to trimming and J lost 1 base, with 10 bases between them. CDR3 protein: CASMPDSNYGYTF. In DNA form, the CDR3 reads TGTGCCAGCATGCCGGACAGTAACTATGGCTACACCTTC.

The gene calls are TRBV25-1 and TRBJ1-6; 12 nucleotides match TRBD1. J lost 10 bases, V lost 6 bases, and 10 bases had no gene match. The germline V gene encodes CDR1 MGHDK and CDR2 SYGVNS. This CDR3 has 16 residues. The CDR3 coding sequence is TGTGCCAGCAGAGCTTCCGGGACAGGGGGCGGGTCACCCCTCCACTTT. Residues: CASRASGTGGGSPLHF.

The chain has TRBV7-9 and TRBJ2-7; TRBD1 matches 7 bases. Germline CDR1 is SEHNR and CDR2 is FQNEAQ (reference sequence). This CDR3 is 14 amino acids long. V was clipped by 5 bases and J by 0 bases; unmatched bases: 4. The CDR3 protein is CASSGTASSYEQYF. The CDR3 nucleotides are TGTGCCAGCAGCGGGACAGCCAGCTCCTACGAGCAGTACTTC. The whole variable domain, filled in from reference TRBV7-9 and TRBJ2-7, reads DTGVSQNPRHKITKRGQNVTFRCDPISEHNRLYWYRQTLGQGPEFLTYFQNEAQLEKSRLLSDRFSAERPKGSFSTLEIQRTEQGDSAMYLCASSGTASSYEQYFGPGTRLTVT.

The chain couples TRBV5-1 to TRBJ1-4; 7 positions match TRBD1. The germline V gene encodes CDR1 SGHRS and CDR2 YFSETQ. The V and J ends lost 5 bases and 3 bases, in that order; junction bases with no gene match: 10. This CDR3 region has 16 residues. The CDR3 nucleotides read TGCGCCAGCAGACATGGAAACAGGGGAGCTAATGAAAAACTGTTTTTT. Translation gives CASRHGNRGANEKLFF.

The CDR3 sequence is CASSPNLDEQFF. The CDR3 DNA is TGTGCCAGCAGCCCCAACTTGGATGAGCAGTTCTTC. The chain links TRBV25-1 to TRBJ2-1; no clear D. This CDR3 is built from 12 residues. The germline V gene encodes CDR1 MGHDK and CDR2 SYGVNS. V lost 6 bases to trimming and J lost 8 bases, with 11 bases between them.

The chain is built from TRBV19 and TRBJ1-1; D is undetermined. V gave up 3 bases and J gave up 1 base, with 6 bases separating them. The CDR3 has 13 amino acids. Germline CDR1 and CDR2: LNHDA and SQIVND (reference sequence). CDR3 in DNA: TGTGCCAGTAGTATGTGGCAGAACACTGAAGCTTTCTTT. It is translated as CASSMWQNTEAFF.

This chain joins TRBV7-9 and TRBJ1-2; 8 nucleotides align to TRBD1. The CDR3 loop spans 15 amino acids. The V gene's germline CDR1 is SEHNR and CDR2 FQNEAQ (reference sequence). Losses at the gene ends were 1 base for V and 8 bases for J; bases not matched to a gene: 9. The CDR3: CASSLGQGLIEGYTF. CDR3 DNA sequence: TGTGCCAGCAGCTTAGGACAGGGGCTGATCGAAGGCTACACCTTC. Full variable domain (rest looked up from reference TRBV7-9 and TRBJ1-2): DTGVSQNPRHKITKRGQNVTFRCDPISEHNRLYWYRQTLGQGPEFLTYFQNEAQLEKSRLLSDRFSAERPKGSFSTLEIQRTEQGDSAMYLCASSLGQGLIEGYTFGSGTRLTVV.

This clone showed up just a few times. V gene TRBV29-1 combines with J gene TRBJ2-5; possibly TRBD1 for D (6 bases). This CDR3 is 16 amino acids long. Trimming took off 4 bases at V and 4 bases at J, with 22 bases between the two ends. The germline V gene has CDR1 SQVTM and CDR2 ANQGSEA. The CDR3 loop reads CSVARYPMGASETQYF. The CDR3 DNA follows: TGCAGCGTTGCCAGGTACCCAATGGGGGCTTCAGAGACCCAGTACTTC.

CDR3 nucleotide sequence: TGTGCCAGCAGCGCACCCTCTAACTATGGCTACACCTTC. This encodes CASSAPSNYGYTF. The gene calls are TRBV6-5 and TRBJ1-2; D uncertain. CDR1 is MNHEY, CDR2 SVGAGI, per germline. The CDR3 extends over 13 amino acids. V was trimmed by 6 bases and J by 0 bases, leaving 8 bases between them.

The genes are TRBV20-1 and TRBJ2-7, with D uncertain. CDR1 is DFQATT and CDR2 is SNEGSKA in the germline V gene (reference sequence). This CDR3 region has 11 residues. Trimming stripped 6 bases from V and 0 bases from J, with 6 bases between. CDR3 DNA sequence: TGCAGTGCGTCTAGCTCCTACGAGCAGTACTTC. Protein: CSASSSYEQYF.

The chain uses TRBV19 and TRBJ2-1; 9 bases match TRBD2. Trimming took 0 bases from V and 7 from J; bases not matched to a gene: 7. The germline V gene has CDR1 LNHDA and CDR2 SQIVND (reference sequence). This CDR3 is built from 16 residues. CDR3 loop: CASSIDGPSGKNEQFF. Here the CDR3 DNA reads TGTGCCAGTAGTATAGACGGGCCTAGCGGGAAGAATGAGCAGTTCTTC. Full variable domain (rest looked up from reference TRBV19 and TRBJ2-1): DGGITQSPKYLFRKEGQNVTLSCEQNLNHDAMYWYRQDPGQGLRLIYYSQIVNDFQKGDIAEGYSVSREKKESFPLTVTSAQKNPTAFYLCASSIDGPSGKNEQFFGPGTRLTVL.

The V call is TRBV28, the J call TRBJ2-3; possibly TRBD1 or TRBD2 for D (7 bases each). The length of the CDR3 is 18 residues. The germline V gene encodes CDR1 MDHEN and CDR2 SYDVKM. V was cut by 5 bases and J by 1 base, with 22 bases left in between. The CDR3 is CASSPQGGAGVGTDTQYF. CDR3 DNA: TGTGCCAGCAGTCCTCAGGGGGGCGCGGGAGTTGGCACAGATACGCAGTATTTT.